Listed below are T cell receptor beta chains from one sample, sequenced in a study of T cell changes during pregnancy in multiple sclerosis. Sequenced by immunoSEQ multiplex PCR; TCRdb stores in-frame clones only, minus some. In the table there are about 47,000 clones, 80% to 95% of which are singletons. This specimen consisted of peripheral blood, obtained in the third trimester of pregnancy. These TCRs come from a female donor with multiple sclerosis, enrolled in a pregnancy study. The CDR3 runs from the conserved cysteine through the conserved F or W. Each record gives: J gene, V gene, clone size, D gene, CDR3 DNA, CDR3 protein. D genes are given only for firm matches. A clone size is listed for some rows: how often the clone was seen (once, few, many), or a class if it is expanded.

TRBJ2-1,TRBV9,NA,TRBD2,TGTGCCAGCAGCGTGGCACTAGCGCCCAACAATGAGCAGTTCTTC,CASSVALAPNNEQFF
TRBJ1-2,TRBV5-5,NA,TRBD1,TGTGCCAGCAGCTTAATACGGACAGGGGTCGAAACTAACTATGGCTACACCTTC,CASSLIRTGVETNYGYTF
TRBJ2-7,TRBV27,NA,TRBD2,TGTGCCAGCAGCCCTTACACTAGCGGGAGCTCTAACGAGCAGTACTTC,CASSPYTSGSSNEQYF
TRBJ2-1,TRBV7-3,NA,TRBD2,TGTGCCAGCAGCCAAAACGGGAGGTTAAATGAGCAGTTCTTC,CASSQNGRLNEQFF
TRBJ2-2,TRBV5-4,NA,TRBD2,TGTGCCAGCAGCTTGGGGACTAGCGGAAACACCGGGGAGCTGTTTTTT,CASSLGTSGNTGELFF
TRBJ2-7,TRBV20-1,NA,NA,TGCAGTGCAACAGGATTCTACGAGCAGTACTTC,CSATGFYEQYF
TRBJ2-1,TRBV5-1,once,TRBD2,TGCGCCAGCACCCGGACTAGCGGGGTAAACTACAATGAGCAGTTCTTC,CASTRTSGVNYNEQFF
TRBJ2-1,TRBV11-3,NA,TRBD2,TGTGCCAGCAGCTTAGCAGGTGGGGCTAGCGGGTATGAGCAGTTCTTC,CASSLAGGASGYEQFF
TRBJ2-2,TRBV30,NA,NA,TGTGCTTCCGAGGTCGGGGGGAACACCGGGGAGCTGTTTTTT,CASEVGGNTGELFF
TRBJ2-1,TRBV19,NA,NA,TGTGCCAGTAGTATAGCTAGCAGCTCGAGCTCCTACAATGAGCAGTTCTTC,CASSIASSSSSYNEQFF
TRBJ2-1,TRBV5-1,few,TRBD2,TGCGCCAGCAGCTTGGCGGGCGGGAGTATTGGAAATGAGCAGTTCTTC,CASSLAGGSIGNEQFF
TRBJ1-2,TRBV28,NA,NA,TGTGCCAGCAGTTTAAATCCGGTGGGAGACTATGGCTACACCTTC,CASSLNPVGDYGYTF
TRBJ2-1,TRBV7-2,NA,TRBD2,TGTGCCAGCATGGTATCCCCGGGACTAGCGGGAAACAATGAGCAGTTCTTC,CASMVSPGLAGNNEQFF
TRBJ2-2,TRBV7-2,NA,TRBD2,TGTGCCAGCAGTTCGAGCGGGAGGGGTACCGGGGAGCTGTTTTTT,CASSSSGRGTGELFF
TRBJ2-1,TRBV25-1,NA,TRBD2,TGTGCCAGCAGTGAGTCTTTTGAGCGGGGGCGGTATCAGTTCTTC,CASSESFERGRYQFF
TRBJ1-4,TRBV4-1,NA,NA,TGCGCCAGCAGCCAAGTACCCGGGGAAAAACTGTTTTTT,CASSQVPGEKLFF
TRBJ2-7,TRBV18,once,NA,TGTGCCAGCTCACGAGGCGGGGCCCCCTACGAGCAGTACTTC,CASSRGGAPYEQYF
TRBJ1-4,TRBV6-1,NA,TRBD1,TGTGCCAGCAGTGTAGAGACAGGGGGGAAAGAAAAACTGTTTTTT,CASSVETGGKEKLFF
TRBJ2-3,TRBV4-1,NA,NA,TGCGCCAGCAGCCGCCCTGGGGAGCCTAGCACAGATACGCAGTATTTT,CASSRPGEPSTDTQYF
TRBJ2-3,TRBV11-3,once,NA,TGTGCCAGCAGCGCCACTCCAGGGGTCAGCACAGATACGCAGTATTTT,CASSATPGVSTDTQYF
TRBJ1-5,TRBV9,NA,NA,TGTGCCAGCAGCGTGAGGGATAATCAGCCCCAGCATTTT,CASSVRDNQPQHF
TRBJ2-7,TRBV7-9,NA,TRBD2,TGTGCCAGCAGCTCTTCACGGACTAGCGCCTCCTACGAGCAGTACTTC,CASSSSRTSASYEQYF
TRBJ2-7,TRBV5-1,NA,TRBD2,TGCGCCAGCAGAATCGGGACTAGCGGTCTGGACGAGCAGTACTTC,CASRIGTSGLDEQYF
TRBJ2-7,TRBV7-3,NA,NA,TGTGCCAGCAGTATCTATCCGGGATCCTCCTACGAGCAGTACTTC,CASSIYPGSSYEQYF
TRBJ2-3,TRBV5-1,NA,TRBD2,TGCGCCAGCAGCGTGCTAGCGGGAGACACAGATACGCAGTATTTT,CASSVLAGDTDTQYF
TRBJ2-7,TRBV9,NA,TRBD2,TGTGCCAGCAGCCCCGCCGGGACTAGCGGGAGTTACGAGCAGTACTTC,CASSPAGTSGSYEQYF
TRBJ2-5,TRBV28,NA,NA,TGTGCCAGCAGTGCGGGCCAGCCGGGGACCCAGTACTTC,CASSAGQPGTQYF
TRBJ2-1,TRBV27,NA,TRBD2,TGTGCCAGCAGTTCAGCGGGACTAGCGGGAGACTATGAGCAGTTCTTC,CASSSAGLAGDYEQFF
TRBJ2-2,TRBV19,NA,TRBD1,TGTGCCAGTATGCGACAGGGGGAGGTCGGGGAGCTGTTTTTT,CASMRQGEVGELFF
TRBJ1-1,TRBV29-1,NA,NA,TGCAGCGTTTATAGCGACGGGTCAGGACGGGTACACACTGAAGCTTTCTTT,CSVYSDGSGRVHTEAFF
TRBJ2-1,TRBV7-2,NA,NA,TGTGCCAGCAGCGCCATCGCGGCTAGCCGCTACAATGAGCAGTTCTTC,CASSAIAASRYNEQFF
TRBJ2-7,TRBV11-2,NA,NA,TGTGCCAGCAGGCCTCTCCGGGGAAACTACGAGCAGTACTTC,CASRPLRGNYEQYF
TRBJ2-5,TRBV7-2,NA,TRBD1,TGTGCCAGCAGCTTATTTCCCGTGGGACAGGGTTCGCAAGAGACCCAGTACTTC,CASSLFPVGQGSQETQYF
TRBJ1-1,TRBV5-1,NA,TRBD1,TGCGCCAGCAGCTTAACAGGGGAAGGGGCTGAAGCTTTCTTT,CASSLTGEGAEAFF
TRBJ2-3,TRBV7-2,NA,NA,TGTGCCAGCAGCCTACAGGGTGGGCCAGATACGCAGTATTTT,CASSLQGGPDTQYF
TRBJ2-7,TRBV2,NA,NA,TGTGCCAGCCTCCCCGGGGGGACAACCTCCTACGAGCAGTACTTC,CASLPGGTTSYEQYF
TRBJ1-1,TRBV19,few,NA,TGTGCCAGTAGTATGGGACATCGGGCCACTGAAGCTTTCTTT,CASSMGHRATEAFF
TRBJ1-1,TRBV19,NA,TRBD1,TGTGCCAGTAGTATGGGACAGGGGGCGAATCGGAACACTGAAGCTTTCTTT,CASSMGQGANRNTEAFF
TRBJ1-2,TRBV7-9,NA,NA,TGTGCCAGCAGCCCCCAAACCTTC,CASSPQTF